Below, 28 T cell receptor beta chains from the same sample are listed, as sequenced in a study of T-cell reconstitution after alpha-beta-depleted transplantation in children. Unique molecular identifiers were incorporated during preparation of the TCRbeta library. TCRdb reprocessed the PCR reads via MiXCR and lists one record per CDR3 protein. The sample has some 840,000 distinct CDR3 sequences, 16% seen once; the top ten hold under 6%. The sequencing here drew on PBMCs, mostly from graft donor cells, taken 360 days after TCRalphabeta/CD19-depleted stem cell transplant. Every receptor here comes from a male patient under 18 who had a stem cell transplant for acute lymphoblastic leukemia, so the T cells may come from the graft donor.

This clonotype was seen a few times. The genes are TRBV12-3 or TRBV12-4 and TRBJ2-3, with 7 bases identical to TRBD2. The CDR3 covers 14 residues. Losses at the gene ends were 5 bases for V and 6 bases for J; bases not matched to a gene: 8. In nucleotides, the CDR3 is TGTGCCAGCAGTCACGCGGGAGTGGGGGATACGCAGTATTTT. Translating it yields CASSHAGVGDTQYF.

The table lists this clonotype with many counts. The chain links TRBV20-1 to TRBJ2-5; TRBD2 agrees at 9 bases. The trim removed 0 bases at V and 5 bases at J, leaving 7 bases unmatched. In germline, CDR1 is DFQATT, CDR2 SNEGSKA (reference sequence). This CDR3 spans 15 amino acids. The CDR3, as DNA: TGCAGTGCTAGAGATAGTCGAGGACTAGCGGAGACCCAGTACTTC. Its translation: CSARDSRGLAETQYF.

This clonotype appeared a few times. The rearrangement joins TRBV29-1 to TRBJ2-1, with TRBD2 matching over 15 bases. The V gene's germline CDR1 is SQVTM and CDR2 ANQGSEA. The CDR3 consists of 15 residues. The CDR3 region has the DNA TGCATGTTTTGGACTAGCGGGAGGGGGGGCAATGAGCAGTTCTTC. Encoded protein: CMFWTSGRGGNEQFF.

V usage is TRBV28 and J usage is TRBJ1-5; D remains ambiguous. The CDR3 runs 14 residues. Germline assignment: CDR1 MDHEN and CDR2 SYDVKM. Trimming removed 3 bases at V and 6 bases at J, with 12 bases between. Here the CDR3 DNA reads TGTGCCAGCAGTTTCCGGTGGGGTACTCAGCCCCAGCATTTT. Translation: CASSFRWGTQPQHF.

There are a few counts of this clonotype. V gene TRBV5-1 combines with J gene TRBJ1-2; D is perhaps TRBD1 (6 bases). The V gene's germline CDR1 is SGHRS and CDR2 YFSETQ. This CDR3 is 19 amino acids long. Trimming removed 0 bases at V and 4 bases at J, with 25 bases between. CDR3 region: CASSLDWTGGAVLPYGYTF. The CDR3 DNA follows: TGCGCCAGCAGCTTGGACTGGACCGGGGGGGCAGTTCTTCCCTATGGCTACACCTTC. Full variable domain (rest looked up from reference TRBV5-1 and TRBJ1-2): KAGVTQTPRYLIKTRGQQVTLSCSPISGHRSVSWYQQTPGQGLQFLFEYFSETQRNKGNFPGRFSGRQFSNSRSEMNVSTLELGDSALYLCASSLDWTGGAVLPYGYTFGSGTRLTVV.

The rearrangement links TRBV6-2 or TRBV6-3 to TRBJ1-1, with a weak D call TRBD1 (6 bases). The CDR3 has 18 amino acids. V was cut by 6 bases and J by 0 bases, with 23 bases left in between. Germline V gene lookup returns CDR1 MNHEY and CDR2 SVGEGT. The CDR3 region is CASRYGTRGRGMNTEAFF. CDR3 nucleotides: TGTGCCAGCAGGTACGGGACCCGCGGCAGGGGCATGAACACTGAAGCTTTCTTT.

The chain employs TRBV12-3 or TRBV12-4 and TRBJ2-7; no firm D call. CDR3 length: 11 amino acids. Trimming removed 6 bases from V and 13 bases from J, with 16 bases in between. The CDR3 protein is CASSSGRSGYF. The CDR3 DNA is TGTGCCAGCAGCTCTGGACGATCGGGCTACTTC.

This chain links TRBV7-3 with TRBJ2-7; no clear D. There are 14 residues in the CDR3. The V end was cut by 5 bases, the J end by 1 base, with 12 bases between. Per the germline V gene, CDR1 is SGHTA and CDR2 is FQGTGA. CDR3 protein: CASSPSWESYEQYF. The CDR3 bases are TGTGCCAGCAGCCCTTCCTGGGAATCCTACGAGCAGTACTTC. The full variable domain, rest sourced from reference TRBV7-3 and TRBJ2-7, is GAGVSQTPSNKVTEKGKYVELRCDPISGHTALYWYRQSLGQGPEFLIYFQGTGAADDSGLPNDRFFAVRPEGSVSTLKIQRTERGDSAVYLCASSPSWESYEQYFGPGTRLTVT.

On this clonotype itself: This is likely a read error, given that the CDR3 carries no conserved phenylalanine or tryptophan at its end. Because the CDR3's place on the DNA is in doubt, the DNA is left out and the CDR3 is given as listed by TCRdb. The chain links TRBV10-3 to TRBJ2-7; the tabulated D call, TRBD1, remains unverified against the DNA. The V gene's germline CDR1 is ENHRY and CDR2 SYGVKD. The CDR3 spans 8 amino acids, including both terminal residues. The CDR3 sequence: CAISSPGK.

On this clonotype: Because the CDR3 is missing its conserved closing phenylalanine or tryptophan, this is likely a read error. The rearrangement uses TRBV20-1 and TRBJ1-5, with D possibly matching TRBD1 (5 bases). The V gene's germline CDR1 is DFQATT and CDR2 SNEGSKA (reference sequence). Trimming shortened V by 1 base and J by 7 bases, and 14 bases separated the two germline ends. CDR3 length: 14 amino acids. The CDR3 coding sequence is TGCAGTGCTAGAGGCCCCGGGGGACGCCAGCCCCAGCATCTT. Its protein product is CSARGPGGRQPQHL.

The J gene is TRBJ2-3, the V gene TRBV10-3; 9 nucleotides agree with TRBD2. The length of the CDR3 is 16 residues. The J segment lost 7 bases and the V segment lost 0 bases, leaving 8 bases of the junction unmatched. Germline lookup yields CDR1 ENHRY and CDR2 SYGVKD. The CDR3: CAISESGREGQNTQYF. DNA of the CDR3: TGTGCCATCAGTGAGTCGGGGCGGGAGGGCCAAAATACGCAGTATTTT.

This clonotype was seen a handful of times. This chain joins TRBV5-1 and TRBJ2-2; D is perhaps TRBD1 (5 bases). The CDR3 is made up of 14 amino acids. The V end was cut by 4 bases, the J end by 7 bases, with 14 bases between. Germline V gene sequence: CDR1 SGHRS, CDR2 YFSETQ. Written as DNA, the CDR3 is TGCGCCAGCAGCCCGCACAGGATACTCGGGGAGCTGTTTTTT. Encoded protein: CASSPHRILGELFF.

The J gene is TRBJ2-1, the V gene TRBV27; possible D gene TRBD2, 6 bases. Trimming removed 7 bases from V and 0 bases from J, with 13 bases in between. Per the germline V gene, CDR1 is MNHEY and CDR2 is SMNVEV (reference sequence). The CDR3 contains 15 residues. The CDR3 spells CASKGRGSSYNEQFF. The CDR3 DNA follows: TGTGCCAGCAAGGGTCGGGGGAGCTCCTACAATGAGCAGTTCTTC.

The sample holds a few counts of this clonotype. The genes are TRBV12-3 or TRBV12-4 and TRBJ2-5, with D perhaps given as TRBD1 or TRBD2 (5 bases each). The CDR3 is 15 residues long. Trimming took 8 bases from V and 1 from J, leaving 17 bases between them. This chain's CDR3 is CASAQDSGGQETQYF. DNA for the CDR3: TGTGCCAGCGCCCAAGATAGTGGGGGCCAAGAGACCCAGTACTTC.

This clonotype has just a few counts. The chain couples TRBV5-1 to TRBJ2-5, with unresolved D. This CDR3 has 15 residues. V was cut by 2 bases and J by 4 bases, with 15 bases left in between. The germline CDR1 and CDR2 sequences are SGHRS and YFSETQ. Here the CDR3 reads CASSLGRIRIETQYF. CDR3 in DNA: TGCGCCAGCAGCTTAGGCCGGATTAGAATAGAGACCCAGTACTTC.

The V call is TRBV12-3 or TRBV12-4, the J call TRBJ1-2, with D tentatively TRBD1 (6 bases). CDR3 size: 13 residues. Between the trimmed V and J ends, which lost 3 bases and 4 bases, there was a span of 9 bases. CDR3 sequence reads: CASSFGGGYGYTF. The CDR3 DNA is TGTGCCAGCAGTTTCGGGGGCGGCTATGGCTACACCTTC.

The chain joins TRBV7-2 to TRBJ1-1, with D possibly matching TRBD1 (5 bases). V was pared by 5 bases and J by 5 bases, with 18 bases between. This CDR3 region has 15 residues. In germline, CDR1 is SGHTA, CDR2 FQGNSA. The CDR3 reads CASSLSPQGGTEAFF. CDR3 bases: TGTGCCAGCAGCCTTAGTCCCCAGGGTGGTACTGAAGCTTTCTTT.

The chain employs TRBV5-8 and TRBJ2-2, with a possible D match to TRBD2 (6 bases). V was cut by 1 base and J by 0 bases, with 10 bases left in between. The CDR3 spans 16 residues. Per germline, CDR1 SGHTS and CDR2 YDEGEE. The CDR3 nucleotides are TGTGCCAGCAGCTTGTATACGGGAGCGAACACCGGGGAGCTGTTTTTT. Translation gives CASSLYTGANTGELFF.

This clonotype has a single count. V and J are TRBV18 and TRBJ2-5; D might be TRBD1 or TRBD2, each matching 5 bases. Germline CDR1 reads KGHSH; CDR2 reads LQKENI. The CDR3 extends over 16 amino acids. With 2 bases removed from V and 5 bases from J, the gap between germline ends came to 18 bases. The CDR3 nucleotides are TGTGCCAGCTCACCAGGCGACTATCTGGGGGTGGAGACCCAGTACTTC. This translates into CASSPGDYLGVETQYF.

The sample holds one count of this clonotype. The V call is TRBV20-1, the J call TRBJ1-4; D unclear. Germline V lookup: CDR1 DFQATT, CDR2 SNEGSKA (reference sequence). V gave up 6 bases and J gave up 0 bases, with 14 bases separating them. The CDR3 totals 15 residues. The CDR3 protein is CSAGKGSTTNEKLFF. The CDR3 DNA sequence: TGCAGTGCGGGGAAGGGATCGACAACTAATGAAAAACTGTTTTTT.

This rearrangement joins TRBV7-9 to TRBJ1-1, with D perhaps TRBD1 (5 bases). The CDR3 covers 12 residues. Trimming took off 5 bases at V and 6 bases at J, with 10 bases between the two ends. Germline CDR1 reads SEHNR; CDR2 reads FQNEAQ (reference sequence). The CDR3 DNA reads TGTGCCAGCAGCCGAGAGGGGTCTGAAGCTTTCTTT. Protein sequence: CASSREGSEAFF.

This clonotype has a handful of counts. The chain employs TRBV5-1 and TRBJ2-7; D is tentatively TRBD1 or TRBD2 (6 bases each). Trimming left V 4 bases short and J 3 bases short, with 11 bases between. The CDR3 runs 13 residues. The germline V gene has CDR1 SGHRS and CDR2 YFSETQ. This chain's CDR3 is CASSRGEDYEQYF. The CDR3 DNA is TGCGCCAGCAGCAGGGGGGAAGACTACGAGCAGTACTTC.

This clonotype was observed a handful of times. The CDR3 loop reads CASSLNIAYLPDTQYF. The CDR3 coding sequence is TGTGCCAGCAGCTTAAACATAGCCTATCTTCCAGATACGCAGTATTTT. The genes are TRBV7-9 and TRBJ2-3; D not resolved. V was pared by 2 bases and J by 4 bases, with 16 bases between. Germline-derived CDR1 and CDR2 are SEHNR and FQNEAQ (reference sequence). The CDR3 consists of 16 residues. The full variable domain, in which reference TRBV7-9 and TRBJ2-3 provide the parts outside the CDR3, is DTGVSQNPRHKITKRGQNVTFRCDPISEHNRLYWYRQTLGQGPEFLTYFQNEAQLEKSRLLSDRFSAERPKGSFSTLEIQRTEQGDSAMYLCASSLNIAYLPDTQYFGPGTRLTVL.

The CDR3 region is CASSQPRDRGHEQYF. DNA of the CDR3: TGCGCCAGCAGCCAGCCCCGGGACAGGGGGCACGAGCAGTACTTC. This sequence joins TRBV4-1 and TRBJ2-7; 12 bases are shared with TRBD1. V lost 3 bases and J lost 5; bases outside the gene matches: 5. The CDR3 loop spans 15 amino acids. Germline loops: CDR1 MGHRA, CDR2 YSYEKL.

This clonotype has a handful of counts. This chain links TRBV27 with TRBJ2-1; tentatively, D is TRBD2 (5 bases). Trimming pared 8 bases from V and 6 bases from J, leaving 26 bases between. In germline, CDR1 is MNHEY, CDR2 SMNVEV (reference sequence). CDR3 length: 17 amino acids. CDR3 loop: CASHFSEKAAEVNEQFF. CDR3 coding DNA: TGTGCCAGCCATTTCAGTGAAAAAGCAGCGGAGGTCAATGAGCAGTTCTTC.

V usage is TRBV14 and J usage is TRBJ2-1; D is unclear. CDR3 length: 13 amino acids. The germline gives CDR1 SGHDN, CDR2 FVKESK. Trimming pared 0 bases from V and 7 bases from J, leaving 7 bases between. The CDR3 here is CASSQDDFNEQFF. The CDR3 region has the DNA TGTGCCAGCAGCCAAGACGACTTTAATGAGCAGTTCTTC.

There are many counts of this clonotype. This chain connects TRBV12-3 or TRBV12-4 to TRBJ2-1; 7 bases map to TRBD2. The CDR3 runs to 13 residues. Unmatched junction bases numbered 6, after V lost 3 bases and J lost 10 bases. The CDR3 spells CASSFWGLPEQFF. The CDR3 nucleotides read TGTGCCAGCAGTTTCTGGGGACTACCGGAGCAGTTCTTC.

In DNA, the CDR3 is TGTGCCAGCAGCCATAGTAGGTCCTACAATGAGCAGTTCTTC. It specifies CASSHSRSYNEQFF. The chain employs TRBV3-1 and TRBJ2-1; D remains unclear. The V end lost 3 bases, the J end lost 1 base, and 7 bases lay between the germline ends. The CDR3 runs to 14 residues. Looked up from germline, CDR1 is LGHDT and CDR2 is YNNKEL (reference sequence).